A single sample gave rise to the 14 T cell receptor beta chains below, sequenced in a study of cytomegalovirus exposure and HLA in healthy donors. The PCR was carried out with 60 Vbeta primers and 13 Jbeta primers. Measured with immunoSEQ multiplex PCR; TCRdb has only the in-frame clones, and not every one. This sample has more than 95,000 clones; approximately 80% occur once, and the top ten carry less than 2.5%. Sequencing used PBMCs. All receptors come from a man in his fifties in good health and CMV-seronegative.

The chain has TRBV4-2 and TRBJ2-7, with D unresolved. V lost 0 bases and J 1 base, leaving 7 bases between the germline ends. The length of the CDR3 is 14 residues. CDR1 is LGHNA, CDR2 YNFKEQ, per germline. The CDR3 coding sequence is TGTGCCAGCAGCCAAGATCCCCCGTCCTACGAGCAGTACTTC. Translating it yields CASSQDPPSYEQYF.

The chain has TRBV5-4 and TRBJ2-3; D is uncertain. Trimming pared 4 bases from V and 6 bases from J, leaving 18 bases between. Germline lookup yields CDR1 SGHNT and CDR2 YYREEE (reference sequence). CDR3 length: 15 residues. The chain's CDR3 is CASSLAVETSDTQYF. The CDR3 DNA reads TGTGCCAGCAGCCTGGCGGTGGAGACGTCGGATACGCAGTATTTT.

The chain joins TRBV21-1 to TRBJ1-2. TRBV21-1 is reported as a pseudogene. The CDR3 length is 15 residues. The CDR3 nucleotides read TGTGCCAGCAGCAGGATGACCGGGGTTATTGGTGGCTACACCTTC. Protein: CASSRMTGVIGGYTF.

The chain has TRBV5-1 and TRBJ1-2, with 10 bases fitting TRBD1. Trimming took 0 bases from V and 0 from J; bases not matched to a gene: 5. Per the germline V gene, CDR1 is SGHRS and CDR2 is YFSETQ. The length of the CDR3 is 17 residues. CDR3 DNA: TGCGCCAGCAGCTTGGACCCGGACAGGGGGACTAACTATGGCTACACCTTC. Residues: CASSLDPDRGTNYGYTF.

The CDR3 here is CASRPRGSTGNEQFF. For the CDR3, the DNA is TGTGCCAGCAGGCCCCGGGGCAGTACAGGGAATGAGCAGTTCTTC. The rearrangement joins TRBV25-1 to TRBJ2-1; D may be TRBD1 (6 bases). Germline CDR1 is MGHDK and CDR2 is SYGVNS. Trimming took off 6 bases at V and 7 bases at J, with 19 bases between the two ends. The CDR3 is 15 amino acids.

The rearrangement uses TRBV5-4 and TRBJ2-7, with a tentative D call TRBD2 (6 bases). V was cut by 4 bases and J by 0 bases, with 8 bases left in between. The CDR3 consists of 13 residues. Germline-derived CDR1 and CDR2 are SGHNT and YYREEE (reference sequence). CDR3 amino acids: CASSPGVSYEQYF. The CDR3 coding sequence is TGTGCCAGCAGCCCGGGAGTCTCCTACGAGCAGTACTTC.

V gene TRBV7-8 combines with J gene TRBJ1-2, with TRBD1 identical over 10 bases. The junction had 13 bases not matched to a gene; V was cut back by 5 bases and J by 13 bases. CDR1 and CDR2 (germline): SGHVS, FQNEAQ. The length of the CDR3 is 14 residues. CDR3 sequence: CASSRMRTGGTFTF. The CDR3, as DNA: TGTGCCAGCAGCAGAATGCGGACAGGGGGAACCTTCACCTTC. Filled out from reference TRBV7-8 and TRBJ1-2, the complete variable domain reads GAGVSQSPRYKVAKRGQDVALRCDPISGHVSLFWYQQALGQGPEFLTYFQNEAQLDKSGLPSDRFFAERPEGSVSTLKIQRTQQEDSAVYLCASSRMRTGGTFTFGSGTRLTVV.

The chain carries TRBV6-1 and TRBJ2-5; TRBD1 matches 9 bases. V dropped 5 bases and J dropped 5; count of bases not matched to a gene: 6. Germline assignment: CDR1 MNHNS and CDR2 SASEGT. CDR3 length equals 14 residues. The CDR3 DNA reads as TGTGCCAGCAGTCTTACAGGGGGCAGGGAGACCCAGTACTTC. This codes for CASSLTGGRETQYF.

The chain has TRBV6-1 and TRBJ1-2; unclear D gene. The V end was cut by 2 bases, the J end by 4 bases, with 11 bases between. Germline loops: CDR1 MNHNS, CDR2 SASEGT. The CDR3 is made up of 14 amino acids. The CDR3 DNA is TGTGCCAGCAGTGAAAACACCGTCTCCTATGGCTACACCTTC. The encoded protein is CASSENTVSYGYTF.

The chain employs TRBV5-4 and TRBJ1-2; TRBD1 aligns across 9 bases. V was pared by 5 bases and J by 6 bases, with 5 bases of the junction left unmatched. CDR1 is SGHNT and CDR2 is YYREEE in the germline V gene (reference sequence). The CDR3 has 13 residues. This CDR3 is CASSQQGADGYTF. Written as DNA, the CDR3 is TGTGCCAGCAGTCAACAGGGGGCAGATGGCTACACCTTC.

The chain is built from TRBV7-3 and TRBJ2-1, with D possibly TRBD1 on 6 matching bases. CDR3 length: 16 amino acids. The V end lost 1 base, the J end lost 0 bases, and 10 bases lay between the germline ends. Germline V gene sequence: CDR1 SGHTA, CDR2 FQGTGA. The DNA for the CDR3 is TGTGCCAGCAGCTTAATAGGGGGAGCCTCCTACAATGAGCAGTTCTTC. Its protein is CASSLIGGASYNEQFF.

The chain has TRBV6-1 and TRBJ1-1; the D is unclear. Trimming took off 3 bases at V and 3 bases at J, with 8 bases between the two ends. Germline lookup yields CDR1 MNHNS and CDR2 SASEGT. The CDR3 length is 13 residues. The CDR3 spells CASSDEGDTEAFF. CDR3 sequence (DNA): TGTGCCAGCAGTGATGAGGGCGACACTGAAGCTTTCTTT.

V usage is TRBV2 and J usage is TRBJ2-5; no clear D gene. The CDR3 totals 11 residues. Germline assignment: CDR1 SNHLY and CDR2 FYNNEI. Trimming cost V 3 bases and J 5 bases, with 4 bases left between them. The CDR3 reads CASSDQETQYF. The CDR3 DNA is TGTGCCAGCAGTGATCAGGAGACCCAGTACTTC.

The CDR3 sequence: CAWSVQNYGYTF. The CDR3 bases are TGTGCCTGGAGTGTACAAAACTATGGCTACACCTTC. The chain employs TRBV30 and TRBJ1-2, with D hard to call. Trimming left V 0 bases short and J 2 bases short, with 4 bases between. Germline loops: CDR1 GTSNPN, CDR2 SVGIG (reference sequence). The length of the CDR3 is 12 residues.